These T cell receptor beta chains were read from a single sample in a study of blood T cells in healthy people across ages. MiXCR, applied by TCRdb to the 5' RACE reads, yields one record per CDR3 protein. Counted here are 650,000 to 1,000,000 distinct CDR3 sequences, around 36% occurring once; the ten biggest clones make up 10% to 15%. The sample consisted of blood. These receptors originate from a man between 18 and 29 years old in good health. The CDR3 runs from the conserved cysteine through the conserved F or W. A D gene is named only where the DNA matches it firmly. Clone size is stated in some rows and not others, as once, few, many or a class when expanded.

D	V	J	size	CDR3	DNA
-	TRBV7-3	TRBJ2-3	-	CASSSTGSADTQYF	TGTGCCAGCAGCTCGACAGGTTCCGCAGATACGCAGTATTTT
-	TRBV6-5	TRBJ2-1	few	CASSSKRYSSYNEQFF	TGTGCCAGCAGTTCCAAGCGGTACAGCTCCTACAATGAGCAGTTCTTC
-	TRBV7-2	TRBJ2-7	many	CASSLISQSRGYEQYF	TGTGCCAGCAGCTTAATTTCACAGTCCCGTGGCTACGAGCAGTACTTC
-	TRBV7-2	TRBJ2-7	-	CASSLESTTIYEQYF	TGTGCCAGCAGCTTAGAAAGCACAACAATCTACGAGCAGTACTTC
-	TRBV6-5	TRBJ2-7	few	CASTRSISYEQYF	TGTGCCAGCACCCGATCTATCAGCTACGAGCAGTACTTC
-	TRBV4-3	TRBJ1-1	few	CASSQPGAEAFF	TGCGCCAGCAGCCAACCGGGGGCTGAAGCTTTCTTT
-	TRBV4-1	TRBJ2-7	few	CASSQGLGRIFEQYF	TGCGCCAGCAGCCAAGGGTTAGGGCGTATTTTCGAGCAGTACTTC
TRBD2	TRBV4-3	TRBJ2-1	-	CASSRGLAAGNEQFF	TGCGCCAGCAGCCGTGGACTAGCGGCCGGCAATGAGCAGTTCTTC
-	TRBV4-3	TRBJ1-5	few	CASSQDGAAMNQPQHF	TGCGCCAGCAGCCAAGATGGAGCGGCGATGAATCAGCCCCAGCATTTT
-	TRBV29-1	TRBJ2-1	-	CSVGRGDNEQFF	TGCAGCGTTGGCAGGGGGGACAATGAGCAGTTCTTC
-	TRBV6-6	TRBJ2-5	-	CASSTTTKETQYF	TGTGCCAGCAGCACCACCACAAAAGAGACCCAGTACTTC
-	TRBV20-1	TRBJ2-5	few	CSARPLRGSQETQYF	TGCAGTGCTAGACCCTTGCGTGGCAGTCAAGAGACCCAGTACTTC
-	TRBV9	TRBJ1-2	-	CASSARFVTGRGGYTF	TGTGCCAGCAGCGCACGTTTTGTGACAGGTCGAGGTGGCTACACCTTC
TRBD1	TRBV10-3	TRBJ2-6	many	CAISFTGDRSISGANVLTF	TGTGCCATCAGTTTCACCGGGGACAGGTCAATCTCTGGGGCCAACGTCCTGACTTTC
-	TRBV24-1	TRBJ2-6	-	CATSSRQSSDGANVLTF	TGTGCCACCAGTTCGCGACAATCTTCGGATGGGGCCAACGTCCTGACTTTC
TRBD2	TRBV20-1	TRBJ2-3	-	CSAIGGSADTQYF	TGCAGTGCCATTGGCGGGAGTGCAGATACGCAGTATTTT
TRBD1	TRBV20-1	TRBJ1-1	-	CSASKTGFWTEAFF	TGCAGTGCGAGTAAGACAGGGTTTTGGACTGAAGCTTTCTTT
-	TRBV10-3	TRBJ2-7	few	CAISEDKGYSYEQYF	TGTGCCATCAGTGAGGACAAGGGCTATTCCTACGAGCAGTACTTC
-	TRBV12-3/TRBV12-4	TRBJ1-6	few	CASSFTGGNSPLHF	TGTGCCAGCAGTTTCACCGGGGGGAATTCACCCCTCCACTTT
-	TRBV6-5	TRBJ1-2	many	CASSLGRPGGYTF	TGTGCCAGCAGTCTTGGACGACCGGGTGGCTACACCTTC
-	TRBV2	TRBJ1-4	-	CASNRDPLGLDEKLFF	TGTGCCAGCAATCGGGACCCCCTGGGGTTAGATGAAAAACTGTTTTTT
-	TRBV12-3/TRBV12-4	TRBJ2-6	many	CASSLAAGPGANVLTF	TGTGCCAGCAGTTTAGCGGCGGGGCCTGGGGCCAACGTCCTGACTTTC
-	TRBV6-1	TRBJ2-4	-	CASSEWGSNIQYF	TGTGCCAGCAGTGAGTGGGGCAGCAACATTCAGTACTTC
TRBD1	TRBV7-2	TRBJ1-2	-	CASGNPGQKDGYTF	TGTGCCAGCGGCAATCCGGGACAGAAAGATGGCTACACCTTC
-	TRBV12-3/TRBV12-4	TRBJ1-1	few	CASSPNGGSTEAFF	TGTGCCAGCAGTCCAAACGGGGGGTCTACTGAAGCTTTCTTT
TRBD1	TRBV5-1	TRBJ1-2	many	CASSLGQVDGYTF	TGCGCCAGCAGCTTAGGACAGGTTGATGGCTACACCTTC
-	TRBV27	TRBJ2-2	-	CASSPRGARTGELFF	TGTGCCAGCAGTCCCCGGGGGGCGCGCACCGGGGAGCTGTTTTTT
-	TRBV14	TRBJ2-1	many	CASSYRAYNEQFF	TGTGCCAGCAGCTACCGGGCTTACAATGAGCAGTTCTTC
-	TRBV9	TRBJ1-4	-	CASSVEDGNEKLFF	TGTGCCAGCAGCGTAGAGGATGGGAATGAAAAACTGTTTTTT
-	TRBV5-1	TRBJ2-4	many	CASTESLGADIQYF	TGCGCCAGCACCGAGTCCCTCGGCGCTGACATTCAGTACTTC
TRBD2	TRBV24-1	TRBJ2-6	few	CATSDLREGLICPGANVLTF	TGTGCCACCAGTGATTTGCGGGAGGGTCTAATCTGTCCTGGGGCCAACGTCCTGACTTTC
-	TRBV20-1	TRBJ2-3	-	CSARTSGGTDTQYF	TGCAGTGCTAGAACTTCGGGGGGCACAGATACGCAGTATTTT
-	TRBV12-3/TRBV12-4	TRBJ2-2	few	CASTRDRNTGELFF	TGTGCCAGCACCAGAGACAGGAACACCGGGGAGCTGTTTTTT
TRBD1	TRBV12-3/TRBV12-4	TRBJ1-4	-	CASRISGGGNEKLFF	TGTGCCAGCAGGATTTCAGGGGGGGGAAATGAAAAACTGTTTTTT
-	TRBV7-2	TRBJ2-5	many	CASSSTPGLETQYF	TGTGCCAGCAGCTCGACACCCGGCTTAGAGACCCAGTACTTC
-	TRBV25-1	TRBJ2-2	once	CASSSTSPSGPGELFF	TGTGCCAGCAGTAGCACTAGCCCCTCTGGGCCCGGGGAGCTGTTTTTT
-	TRBV18	TRBJ2-7	-	CASSPRNANEQYF	TGTGCCAGCTCACCACGCAATGCAAATGAGCAGTACTTC
-	TRBV21-1	TRBJ1-5	many	CASSQRLTGGGQPQHF	TGTGCCAGCAGCCAAAGGCTGACAGGGGGTGGCCAGCCCCAGCATTTT
TRBD2	TRBV11-1	TRBJ2-3	-	CATRTSEITDTQYF	TGTGCCACCCGGACTAGCGAGATCACAGATACGCAGTATTTT
-	TRBV29-1	TRBJ1-2	-	CSAVGTFRVTNYGYTF	TGCAGCGCTGTAGGGACGTTTAGGGTTACTAACTATGGCTACACCTTC
-	TRBV4-1	TRBJ1-1	-	CASSQDLQLDTEAFF	TGCGCCAGCAGCCAAGATCTCCAGTTGGACACTGAAGCTTTCTTT
-	TRBV6-1	TRBJ2-1	-	CAGSEAPGAPYNEQFF	TGTGCCGGCAGTGAAGCGCCAGGGGCACCCTACAATGAGCAGTTCTTC
-	TRBV5-5	TRBJ1-1	few	CASSSHTTTYSPNTEAFF	TGTGCCAGCAGCTCCCACACAACAACATACAGTCCGAACACTGAAGCTTTCTTT
-	TRBV24-1	TRBJ2-3	many	CATSDFRDTQYF	TGTGCCACCAGTGATTTCCGGGATACGCAGTATTTT
TRBD1	TRBV29-1	TRBJ1-6	few	CSVMTGTDSPLHF	TGCAGCGTGATGACAGGGACTGATTCACCCCTCCACTTT
-	TRBV12-3/TRBV12-4	TRBJ1-5	-	CASSLWSVNQPQHF	TGTGCCAGCAGTTTATGGTCAGTCAATCAGCCCCAGCATTTT
TRBD1	TRBV18	TRBJ1-2	-	CASSYTGTGDNYGYTF	TGTGCCAGCTCATACACCGGGACAGGGGATAACTATGGCTACACCTTC
-	TRBV7-2	TRBJ1-1	-	CASSFRGLNTEAFF	TGTGCCAGCAGCTTCCGGGGGCTTAACACTGAAGCTTTCTTT
TRBD1	TRBV20-1	TRBJ1-6	-	CSARSAGTGASPLHF	TGCAGTGCTAGAAGCGCCGGGACAGGGGCTTCACCCCTCCACTTT
-	TRBV5-1	TRBJ1-2	-	CASSSKQGGYGYTF	TGCGCCAGCAGCTCCAAACAGGGTGGCTATGGCTACACCTTC
-	TRBV5-1	TRBJ1-1	-	CASSVAGGVNTEAFF	TGCGCCAGCAGCGTTGCGGGGGGAGTGAACACTGAAGCTTTCTTT
TRBD2	TRBV20-1	TRBJ2-1	few	CSAAQAGGTFNEQFF	TGCAGTGCCGCCCAGGCGGGGGGTACTTTCAATGAGCAGTTCTTC
-	TRBV20-1	TRBJ2-2	-	CSARDLGDPGELFF	TGCAGTGCTAGAGATCTCGGAGATCCCGGGGAGCTGTTTTTT
-	TRBV10-3	TRBJ1-2	many	CAISVDGNGYTF	TGTGCCATCAGTGTAGACGGAAACGGCTACACCTTC